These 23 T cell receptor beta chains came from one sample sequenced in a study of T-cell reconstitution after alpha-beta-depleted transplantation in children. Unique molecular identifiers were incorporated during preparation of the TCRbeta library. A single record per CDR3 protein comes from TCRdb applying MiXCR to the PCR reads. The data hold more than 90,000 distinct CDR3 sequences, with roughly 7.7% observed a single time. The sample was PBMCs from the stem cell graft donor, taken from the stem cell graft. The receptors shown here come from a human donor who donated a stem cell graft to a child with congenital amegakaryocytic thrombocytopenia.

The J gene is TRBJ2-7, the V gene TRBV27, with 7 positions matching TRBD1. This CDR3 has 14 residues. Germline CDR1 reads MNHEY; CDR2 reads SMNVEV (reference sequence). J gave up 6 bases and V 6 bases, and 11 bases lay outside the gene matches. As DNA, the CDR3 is TGTGCCAGCAGCTTGGCCGGGACAGAAGGCGAGCAGTACTTC. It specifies CASSLAGTEGEQYF.

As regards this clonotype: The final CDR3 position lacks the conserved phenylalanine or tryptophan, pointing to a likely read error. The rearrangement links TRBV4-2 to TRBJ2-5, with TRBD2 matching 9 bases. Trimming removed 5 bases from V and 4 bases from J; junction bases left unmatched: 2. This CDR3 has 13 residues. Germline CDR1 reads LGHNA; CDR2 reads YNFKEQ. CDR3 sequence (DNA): TGTGCCAGCAGCGAAGCGGGGGGAGAGACCCAGTACTTG. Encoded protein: CASSEAGGETQYL.

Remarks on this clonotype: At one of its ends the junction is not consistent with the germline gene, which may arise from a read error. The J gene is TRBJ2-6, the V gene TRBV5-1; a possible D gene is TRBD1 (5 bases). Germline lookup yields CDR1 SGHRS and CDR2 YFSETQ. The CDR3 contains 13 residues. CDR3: CASRTSGANGLTF. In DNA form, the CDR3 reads TGCGCCAGCAGGACGTCTGGGGCCAACGGCCTGACTTTC. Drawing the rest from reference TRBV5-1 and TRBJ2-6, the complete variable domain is KAGVTQTPRYLIKTRGQQVTLSCSPISGHRSVSWYQQTPGQGLQFLFEYFSETQRNKGNFPGRFSGRQFSNSRSEMNVSTLELGDSALYLCASRTSGANGLTFGAGSRLTVL.

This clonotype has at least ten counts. The CDR3 DNA sequence: TGCAGCCGCCCGGGGATCTATGGCTACACCTTC. Translating gives CSRPGIYGYTF. V and J are TRBV20-1 and TRBJ1-2, with D hard to call. The length of the CDR3 is 11 residues. Germline CDR1 reads DFQATT; CDR2 reads SNEGSKA (reference sequence).

CDR3 amino acids: CASCPYSRLAGDTQYF. The CDR3, as DNA: TGTGCCTCCTGCCCCTACAGCAGGCTAGCCGGAGATACGCAGTATTTT. The chain carries TRBV3-1 and TRBJ2-3; D may be TRBD2 (5 bases). CDR1 and CDR2 from the germline V gene are LGHDT and YNNKEL (reference sequence). The CDR3 consists of 16 residues. The V end was cut by 11 bases, the J end by 5 bases, with 26 bases between.

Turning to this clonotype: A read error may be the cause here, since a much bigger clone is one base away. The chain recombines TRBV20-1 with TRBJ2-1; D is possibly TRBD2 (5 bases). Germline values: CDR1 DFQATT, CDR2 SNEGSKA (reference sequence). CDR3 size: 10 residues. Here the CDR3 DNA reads TGCAGTTCTAGCAAGAATGAGCAGTTCTTC. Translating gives CSSSKNEQFF.

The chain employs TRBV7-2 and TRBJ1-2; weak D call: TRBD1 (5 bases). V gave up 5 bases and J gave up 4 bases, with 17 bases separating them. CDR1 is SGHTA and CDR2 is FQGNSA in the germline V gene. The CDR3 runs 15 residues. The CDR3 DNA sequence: TGTGCCAGCAGCCGACGACAGAGCGCTGGCTATGGCTACACCTTC. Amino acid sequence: CASSRRQSAGYGYTF. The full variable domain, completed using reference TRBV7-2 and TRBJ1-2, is GAGVSQSPSNKVTEKGKDVELRCDPISGHTALYWYRQSLGQGLEFLIYFQGNSAPDKSGLPSDRFSAERTGGSVSTLTIQRTQQEDSAVYLCASSRRQSAGYGYTFGSGTRLTVV.

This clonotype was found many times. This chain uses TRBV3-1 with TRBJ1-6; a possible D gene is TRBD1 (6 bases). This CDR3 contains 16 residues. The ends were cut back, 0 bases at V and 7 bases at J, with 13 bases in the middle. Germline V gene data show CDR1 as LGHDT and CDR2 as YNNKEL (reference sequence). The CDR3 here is CASSQDQGRGNSPLHF. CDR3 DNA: TGTGCCAGCAGCCAAGATCAGGGGAGGGGGAATTCACCCCTCCACTTT.

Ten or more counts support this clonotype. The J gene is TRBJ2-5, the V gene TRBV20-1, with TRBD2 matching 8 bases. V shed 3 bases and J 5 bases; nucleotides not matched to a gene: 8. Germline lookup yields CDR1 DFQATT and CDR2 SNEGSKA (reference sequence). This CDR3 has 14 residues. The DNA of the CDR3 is TGCAGTGCTAGTCCGACGGGGGGGCACGAGACCCAGTACTTC. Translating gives CSASPTGGHETQYF.

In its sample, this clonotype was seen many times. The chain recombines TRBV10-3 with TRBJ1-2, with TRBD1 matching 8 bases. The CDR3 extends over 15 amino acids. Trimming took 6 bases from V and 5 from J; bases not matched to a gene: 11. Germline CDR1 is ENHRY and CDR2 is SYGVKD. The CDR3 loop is CAISDPGQGGYGYTF. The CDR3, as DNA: TGTGCCATCAGCGATCCCGGACAGGGAGGGTATGGCTACACCTTC.

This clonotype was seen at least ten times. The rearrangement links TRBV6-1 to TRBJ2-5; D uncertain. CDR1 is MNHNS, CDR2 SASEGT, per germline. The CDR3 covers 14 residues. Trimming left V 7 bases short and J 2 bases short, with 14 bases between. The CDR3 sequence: CASNPGGLQETQYF. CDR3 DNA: TGTGCCAGCAATCCGGGTGGTTTGCAAGAGACCCAGTACTTC.

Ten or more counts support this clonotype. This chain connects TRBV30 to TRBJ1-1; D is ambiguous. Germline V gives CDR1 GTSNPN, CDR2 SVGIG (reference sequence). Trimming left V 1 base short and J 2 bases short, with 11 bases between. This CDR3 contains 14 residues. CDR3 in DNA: TGTGCCTGGAGTGCTTGGGGTGTTAACACTGAAGCTTTCTTT. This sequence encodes CAWSAWGVNTEAFF.

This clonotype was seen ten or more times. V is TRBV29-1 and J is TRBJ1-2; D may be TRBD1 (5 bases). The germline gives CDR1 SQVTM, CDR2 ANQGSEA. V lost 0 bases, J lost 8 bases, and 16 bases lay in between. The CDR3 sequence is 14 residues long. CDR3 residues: CSVEDRLDSKGYTF. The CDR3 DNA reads TGCAGCGTTGAAGACAGGCTCGACAGCAAAGGCTACACCTTC.

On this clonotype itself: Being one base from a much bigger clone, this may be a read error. CDR3 bases: TGTGCCAGCAGAGATATAGCGGGGGGACGTGAGACCCAGTACTTC. It translates to CASRDIAGGRETQYF. The chain carries TRBV7-8 and TRBJ2-5; TRBD2 matches 10 bases. The CDR3 is 15 amino acids. Germline assignment: CDR1 SGHVS and CDR2 FQNEAQ. J gave up 5 bases and V 6 bases, and 9 bases lay outside the gene matches.

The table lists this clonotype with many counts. The CDR3 loop reads CASSLRGNSPLHF. The CDR3 bases are TGTGCCAGTAGTCTCAGGGGAAATTCACCCCTCCACTTT. This chain links TRBV19 with TRBJ1-6; the D gene is possibly TRBD1 (6 bases). CDR1 is LNHDA, CDR2 SQIVND, per germline (reference sequence). The CDR3 totals 13 residues. V shed 5 bases and J shed 7 bases, with 9 bases lying between them.

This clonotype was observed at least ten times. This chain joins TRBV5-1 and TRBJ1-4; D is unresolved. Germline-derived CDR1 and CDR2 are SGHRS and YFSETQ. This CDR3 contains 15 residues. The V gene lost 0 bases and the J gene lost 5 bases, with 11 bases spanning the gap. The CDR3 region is CASSLASGLNEKLFF. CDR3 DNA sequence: TGCGCCAGCAGCTTGGCATCAGGATTGAATGAAAAACTGTTTTTT.

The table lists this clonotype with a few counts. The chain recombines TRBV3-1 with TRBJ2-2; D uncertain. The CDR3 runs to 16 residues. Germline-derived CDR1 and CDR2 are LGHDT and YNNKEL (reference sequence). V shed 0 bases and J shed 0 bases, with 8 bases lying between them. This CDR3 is CASSQDGRANTGELFF. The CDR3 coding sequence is TGTGCCAGCAGCCAAGATGGACGAGCGAACACCGGGGAGCTGTTTTTT.

Here the CDR3 DNA reads TGTGCCATCAGTGCCACTAGCGGGAGGGCAGGGACCGGGGAGCTGTTTTTT. Translation gives CAISATSGRAGTGELFF. V gene TRBV10-3 combines with J gene TRBJ2-2; TRBD2 matches at 13 bases. This CDR3 spans 17 amino acids. Germline CDR1 and CDR2: ENHRY and SYGVKD. The V and J ends lost 4 bases and 5 bases, in that order; junction bases with no gene match: 7.

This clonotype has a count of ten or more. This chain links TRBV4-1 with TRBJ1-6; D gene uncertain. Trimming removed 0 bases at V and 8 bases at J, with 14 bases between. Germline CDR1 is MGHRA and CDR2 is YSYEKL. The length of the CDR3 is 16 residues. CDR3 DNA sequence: TGCGCCAGCAGCCAAGAAGCCGGATTTATGTATTCACCCCTCCACTTT. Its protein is CASSQEAGFMYSPLHF.

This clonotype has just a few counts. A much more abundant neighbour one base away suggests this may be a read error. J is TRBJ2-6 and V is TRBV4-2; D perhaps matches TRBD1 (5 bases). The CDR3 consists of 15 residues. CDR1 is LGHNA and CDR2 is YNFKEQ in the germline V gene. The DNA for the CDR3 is TGTGCCAGCAGCCACGACAGCTCTGGGGCCAACGGCCTGACTTTC. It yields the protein CASSHDSSGANGLTF.

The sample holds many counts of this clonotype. The CDR3 loop reads CASSQLPGLVADTQYF. CDR3 nucleotide sequence: TGCGCCAGCAGCCAACTACCGGGACTAGTCGCAGATACGCAGTATTTT. This sequence joins TRBV4-1 and TRBJ2-3, with TRBD2 matching 8 bases. V dropped 2 bases and J dropped 4; count of bases not matched to a gene: 8. The germline V gene encodes CDR1 MGHRA and CDR2 YSYEKL. The CDR3 extends over 16 amino acids.

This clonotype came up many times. CDR3 nucleotide sequence: TGCAGCGTTGAATATAAGGGGAGCGGCTATGGCTACACCTTC. This encodes CSVEYKGSGYGYTF. The chain links TRBV29-1 to TRBJ1-2; a possible D gene is TRBD1 (5 bases). The CDR3 covers 14 residues. The germline V gene encodes CDR1 SQVTM and CDR2 ANQGSEA. V was pared by 2 bases and J by 4 bases, with 14 bases between.

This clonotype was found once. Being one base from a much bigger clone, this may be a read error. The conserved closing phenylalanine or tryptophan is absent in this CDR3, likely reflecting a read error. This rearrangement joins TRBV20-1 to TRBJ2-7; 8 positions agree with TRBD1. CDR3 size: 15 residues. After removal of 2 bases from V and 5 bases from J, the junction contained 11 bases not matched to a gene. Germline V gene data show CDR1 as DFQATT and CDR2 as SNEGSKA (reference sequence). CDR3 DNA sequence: TGCAGTGCTAGACCCGACACAGGGGGACGGGACGAGCAGTACTTG. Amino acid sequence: CSARPDTGGRDEQYL.